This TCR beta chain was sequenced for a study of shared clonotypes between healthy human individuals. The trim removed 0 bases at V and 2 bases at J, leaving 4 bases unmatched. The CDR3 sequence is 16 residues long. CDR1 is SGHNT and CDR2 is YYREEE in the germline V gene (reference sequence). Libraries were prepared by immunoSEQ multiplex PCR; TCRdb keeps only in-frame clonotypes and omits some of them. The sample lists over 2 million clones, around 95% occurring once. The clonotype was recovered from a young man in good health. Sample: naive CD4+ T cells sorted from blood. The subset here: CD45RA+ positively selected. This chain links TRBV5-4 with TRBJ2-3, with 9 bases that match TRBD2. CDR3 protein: CASSLGASGDTDTQYF. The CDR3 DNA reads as TGTGCCAGCAGCTTGGGAGCTAGCGGGGACACAGATACGCAGTATTTT.